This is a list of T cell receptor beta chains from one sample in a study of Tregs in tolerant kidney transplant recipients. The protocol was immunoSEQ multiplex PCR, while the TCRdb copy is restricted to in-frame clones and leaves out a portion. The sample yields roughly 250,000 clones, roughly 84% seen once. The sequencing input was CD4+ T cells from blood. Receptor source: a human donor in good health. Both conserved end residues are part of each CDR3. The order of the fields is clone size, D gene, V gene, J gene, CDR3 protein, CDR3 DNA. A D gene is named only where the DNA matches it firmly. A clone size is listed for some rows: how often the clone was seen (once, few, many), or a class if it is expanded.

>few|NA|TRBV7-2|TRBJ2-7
CASSLGGLAGRYEQYF
TGTGCCAGCAGCTTAGGGGGCTTGGCAGGGCGCTACGAGCAGTACTTC
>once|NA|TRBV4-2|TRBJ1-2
CASSQAWISVAQYGYTF
TGTGCCAGCAGCCAAGCTTGGATATCAGTTGCCCAATATGGCTACACCTTC
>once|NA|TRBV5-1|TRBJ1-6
CASSLAQGDNSPLHF
TGCGCCAGCAGCTTGGCTCAGGGAGATAATTCACCCCTCCACTTT
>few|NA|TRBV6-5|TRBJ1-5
CASSYGGGSNQPQHF
TGTGCCAGCAGTTACGGGGGAGGCAGCAATCAGCCCCAGCATTTT
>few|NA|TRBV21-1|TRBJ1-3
CASSKVFSGDNTIYF
TGTGCCAGCAGCAAAGTATTCTCAGGGGATAACACCATATATTTT
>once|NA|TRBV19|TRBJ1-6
CASSIGYNSPLHF
TGTGCCAGTAGTATAGGCTATAATTCACCCCTCCACTTT
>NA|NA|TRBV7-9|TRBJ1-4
CASSLGAADEKLFF
TGTGCCAGCAGCTTAGGGGCCGCGGACGAAAAACTGTTTTTT
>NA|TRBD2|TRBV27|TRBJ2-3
CASRGTSGGRGTQYF
TGTGCCAGCAGGGGGACTAGCGGGGGGCGTGGTACGCAGTATTTT
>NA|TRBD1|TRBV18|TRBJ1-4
CASSPGTGQNEKLFF
TGTGCCAGCTCACCAGGGACAGGGCAAAATGAAAAACTGTTTTTT
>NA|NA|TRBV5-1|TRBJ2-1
CASSLGAPYNEQFF
TGCGCCAGCAGCTTGGGTGCTCCCTACAATGAGCAGTTCTTC
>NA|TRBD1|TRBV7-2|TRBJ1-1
CASTPRGRTEAFF
TGTGCCAGCACCCCCAGGGGGCGTACTGAAGCTTTCTTT
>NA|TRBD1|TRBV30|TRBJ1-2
CAWTIGTGNYGYTF
TGTGCCTGGACAATCGGGACAGGGAACTATGGCTACACCTTC
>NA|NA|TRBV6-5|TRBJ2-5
CASSYSGTYSWETQYF
TGTGCCAGCAGTTACTCCGGGACCTACTCGTGGGAGACCCAGTACTTC
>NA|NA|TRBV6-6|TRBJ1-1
CASKRGNTEAFF
TGTGCCAGCAAAAGGGGTAACACTGAAGCTTTCTTT
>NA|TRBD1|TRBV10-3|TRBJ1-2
CAISDGGQGAKYGYTF
TGTGCCATCAGTGACGGGGGGCAGGGGGCGAAATATGGCTACACCTTC
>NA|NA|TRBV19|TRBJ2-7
CASSIKAQFSYEQYF
TGTGCCAGTAGTATTAAAGCGCAGTTCTCCTACGAGCAGTACTTC
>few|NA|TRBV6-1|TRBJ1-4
CASSFQGREKLFF
TGTGCCAGCAGCTTCCAGGGAAGGGAAAAACTGTTTTTT
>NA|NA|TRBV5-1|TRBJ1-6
CASKGDGTNSPLHF
TGCGCCAGCAAGGGGGACGGGACTAATTCACCCCTCCACTTT
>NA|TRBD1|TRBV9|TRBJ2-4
CASSVGTENIQYF
TGTGCCAGCAGCGTGGGGACAGAAAACATTCAGTACTTC
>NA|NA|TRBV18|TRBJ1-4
CASSPPASEKLFF
TGTGCCAGCTCACCACCGGCCTCGGAAAAACTGTTTTTT
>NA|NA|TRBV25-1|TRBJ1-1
CASSDQPASHTEAFF
TGTGCCAGCAGTGACCAGCCAGCTAGTCACACTGAAGCTTTCTTT
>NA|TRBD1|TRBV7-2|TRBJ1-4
CASSLRQGGEKLFF
TGTGCCAGCAGCTTAAGACAGGGAGGTGAAAAACTGTTTTTT
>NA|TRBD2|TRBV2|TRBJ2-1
CASSKGLAVALDSYNEQFF
TGTGCCAGCAGTAAGGGACTAGCGGTGGCCCTAGACTCCTACAATGAGCAGTTCTTC
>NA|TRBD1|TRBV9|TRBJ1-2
CASSSQGGFGYGYTF
TGTGCCAGCAGCTCACAGGGGGGCTTCGGCTATGGCTACACCTTC
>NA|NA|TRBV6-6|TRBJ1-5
CASIKGQLSEPQHF
TGTGCCAGCATCAAGGGTCAATTGTCGGAGCCCCAGCATTTT
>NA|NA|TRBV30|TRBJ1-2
CAWSNGVVGYTF
TGTGCCTGGAGTAATGGGGTGGTAGGCTACACCTTC
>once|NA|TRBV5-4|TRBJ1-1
CASSLPRGLNTEAFF
TGTGCCAGCAGCTTGCCCCGGGGGCTGAACACTGAAGCTTTCTTT
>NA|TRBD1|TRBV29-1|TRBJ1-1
CSLGGQGFSSAFF
TGCAGCCTGGGGGGACAGGGGTTTAGTTCGGCTTTCTTT
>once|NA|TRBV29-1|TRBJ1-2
CSVASEVGNGYTF
TGCAGCGTTGCCTCAGAAGTCGGGAATGGCTACACCTTC
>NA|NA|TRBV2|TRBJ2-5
CASERDTGETQYF
TGTGCCAGTGAACGGGACACTGGGGAGACCCAGTACTTC
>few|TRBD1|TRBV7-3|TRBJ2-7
CASSLQSGTGQYEQYF
TGTGCCAGCAGCCTCCAGTCCGGGACAGGGCAATACGAGCAGTACTTC
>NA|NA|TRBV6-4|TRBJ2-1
CASSELGTTFPYNEQFF
TGTGCCAGCAGTGAGTTAGGGACAACCTTTCCCTACAATGAGCAGTTCTTC
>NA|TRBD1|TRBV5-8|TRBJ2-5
CASSSPRTGQETQYF
TGTGCCAGCAGCTCCCCCCGGACAGGTCAAGAGACCCAGTACTTC
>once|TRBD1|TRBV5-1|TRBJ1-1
CASSITGTGNTEAFF
TGCGCCAGCAGCATCACCGGGACAGGTAACACTGAAGCTTTCTTT
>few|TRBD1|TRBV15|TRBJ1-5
CATSDFLGTVDSNQPQHF
TGTGCCACCAGCGATTTCTTAGGGACAGTGGATAGCAATCAGCCCCAGCATTTT
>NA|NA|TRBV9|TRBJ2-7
CASSVAWTAYEQYF
TGTGCCAGCAGCGTAGCTTGGACAGCCTACGAGCAGTACTTC
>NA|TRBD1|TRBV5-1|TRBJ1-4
CASSLGDSGHGEKLFF
TGCGCCAGCAGCTTGGGGGACAGTGGGCACGGTGAAAAACTGTTTTTT
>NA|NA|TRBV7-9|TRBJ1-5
CASNPPPGGQPQHF
TGTGCCAGCAACCCCCCCCCGGGGGGACAGCCCCAGCATTTT
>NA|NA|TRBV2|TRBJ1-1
CASSGPFRGGGAFF
TGTGCCAGCAGCGGACCTTTCAGGGGTGGGGGAGCTTTCTTT
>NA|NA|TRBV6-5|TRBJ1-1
CASSEKWGRTEAFF
TGTGCCAGCAGTGAAAAGTGGGGGCGGACTGAAGCTTTCTTT
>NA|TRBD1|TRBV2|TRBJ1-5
CASSARGDQPQHF
TGTGCCAGCAGTGCCAGGGGGGATCAGCCCCAGCATTTT